Below are 19 T cell receptor delta chains sequenced from a single sample in a study of γδ T cells in repeated Plasmodium falciparum infection. TCRdb reran clone calling via CATT on the multiplex PCR reads. The sample shows 50,000 to 55,000 delta-chain clones, roughly 2% of them seen only once. Bulk repertoires came from Vgamma9/Vdelta2+ or Vdelta2-negative gammadelta T cells flow-sorted from PBMC. Sequenced sample: gamma-delta T cells from blood. These receptors came from a pool of human donors (malaria-infected and uninfected, not separated).

For this clone: The translation of this DNA and the TCRdb protein of a much larger clone differ at residue 11, probably owing to a read error; the protein shown here is translated from the DNA. The rearrangement links TRDV2 to TRDJ1; 9 nucleotides line up with TRDD3. TCRdb does not report a J gene; here it was assigned by matching the DNA to germline references. This CDR3 region has 19 residues. J gave up 8 bases and V 0 bases, and 21 bases lay outside the gene matches. CDR1 and CDR2 (germline): GEAIGNYY, EKD. CDR3 sequence reads: CACDTVGVGDMGNEVKLIF. The CDR3, as DNA: TGTGCCTGTGACACCGTTGGGGTGGGGGATATGGGAAATGAGGTAAAACTCATCTTT.

A note on this clone: Given a far larger clone just one base away, this is likely a sequencing read error. The same CDR3 arises from other DNA sequences in this sample as well. This chain uses TRAV38-2/DV8 with TRDJ1, with 10 bases aligning to TRDD3. TCRdb gives no J gene; it was assigned here by matching the DNA to germline. Germline CDR1 is TSESDYY and CDR2 is QEAYKQQN. The ends lost 0 bases at V and 9 bases at J; junction bases unmatched: 14. The CDR3 covers 17 residues. CDR3 amino acids: CAYRSAGPYWGMDELIF. The CDR3 bases are TGTGCTTATAGGAGCGCGGGGCCGTACTGGGGGATGGACGAACTCATCTTT.

There are many counts of this clone. The protein given by TCRdb reflects a much larger clone and differs at residue 12 from this DNA's translation, likely from a read error; the protein shown is the DNA's translation. The genes are TRDV1 and TRDJ1; TRDD3 matches at 8 bases. Matching the DNA to germline supplied the J gene, which TCRdb does not give. CDR3 length: 21 residues. V shed 5 bases and J 0 bases; nucleotides not matched to a gene: 23. From germline, CDR1 is TSWWSYY and CDR2 QGS. CDR3 nucleotide sequence: TGTGCTCTTGGGTCCTGCCTGCCGTACTGGGGGGTACCACGTTACACCGATAAACTCATCTTT. Protein sequence: CALGSCLPYWGVPRYTDKLIF.

This clone was observed at least ten times. TCRdb's protein, taken from a much larger clone, differs from this DNA's translation at residue 4, likely owing to a read error; the protein displayed comes from the DNA. The chain uses TRDV2 and TRDJ1; 10 bases are a match to TRDD3. CDR1 and CDR2 (germline): GEAIGNYY, EKD. This CDR3 region has 19 residues. CDR3 amino acids: CACGTVGVGDTRQTDKLIF. The CDR3 nucleotides are TGTGCCTGTGGCACCGTGGGAGTGGGGGATACTCGGCAGACCGATAAACTCATCTTT.

This clone has a handful of counts. The TCRdb record carries a much larger clone's protein, which differs from this DNA's translation at residue 11; a read error is the likely cause, and the protein listed here is the DNA translation. The gene calls are TRDV3 and TRDJ1, with 13 nucleotides matching TRDD3. The J gene was not available in TCRdb and was assigned here by matching the DNA to germline segments. CDR3 length equals 24 residues. The V segment lost 0 bases and the J segment 3 bases; nucleotides outside the gene matches: 31. Germline V gene sequence: CDR1 TVYSNPD, CDR2 GDNSRS (reference sequence). CDR3 region: CAFSLPDQGLLTSTGGYEADKLIF. CDR3 nucleotide sequence: TGTGCCTTTAGCTTACCAGACCAGGGCCTTCTTACCAGTACTGGGGGATACGAGGCCGATAAACTCATCTTT.

Of note for this clone: A far larger clone is one base from this, pointing to a likely read error. Additional DNA sequences in this sample encode the identical CDR3. The chain couples TRDV2 to TRDJ1; 10 nucleotides agree with TRDD3. Assignment of the J gene here rests on matching the DNA to germline, because TCRdb gives none. Germline V gene lookup returns CDR1 GEAIGNYY and CDR2 EKD. The length of the CDR3 is 15 residues. V lost 1 base and J lost 8; bases outside the gene matches: 9. The chain's CDR3 is CACDTLGDNRDKLIF. CDR3 bases: TGTGCCTGTGACACGCTGGGGGATAACCGGGACAAACTCATCTTT.

This clone has more than one count but fewer than ten. The TCRdb record carries a much larger clone's protein, which differs from this DNA's translation at residue 3; a read error is the likely cause, and the protein listed here is the DNA translation. CDR3 loop: CALSSGGTPWGDKLIF. In nucleotides, the CDR3 is TGTGCCCTCTCGTCTGGGGGAACCCCTTGGGGGGATAAACTCATCTTT. The chain links TRDV3 to TRDJ1, with 8 nucleotides matching TRDD3. TCRdb records no J gene; here it was assigned by comparing the DNA to germline. V dropped 5 bases and J dropped 5; count of bases not matched to a gene: 19. Germline-derived CDR1 and CDR2 are TVYSNPD and GDNSRS (reference sequence). The CDR3 covers 16 residues.

This clone appeared many times. The translation of this DNA and the TCRdb protein of a much larger clone differ at residue 7, probably owing to a read error; the protein shown here is translated from the DNA. Other DNA sequences in this sample translate to the same CDR3. V gene TRDV3 combines with J gene TRDJ1; 10 bases map to TRDD3. Germline V gene lookup returns CDR1 TVYSNPD and CDR2 GDNSRS (reference sequence). This CDR3 comprises 18 residues. V lost 0 bases and J lost 0; bases outside the gene matches: 13. The CDR3 sequence: CAFRLHRGIREYTDKLIF. The CDR3 DNA sequence: TGTGCCTTTAGACTCCACAGGGGGATACGGGAGTACACCGATAAACTCATCTTT. The variable domain in full, completed from reference TRDV3 and TRDJ1, reads CDKVTQSSPDQTVASGSEVVLLCTYDTVYSNPDLFWYRIRPDYSFQFVFYGDNSRSEGADFTQGRFSVKHILTQKAFHLVISPVRTEDSATYYCAFRLHRGIREYTDKLIFGKGTRVTVEP.

Notes on this clone: A far larger clone is off by one base, so a read error is likely. Additional DNA sequences in this sample encode the identical CDR3. The chain's CDR3 is CALGAPFLRTVLGDISVKLIF. CDR3 bases: TGTGCCCTTGGGGCCCCGTTCCTACGGACTGTACTGGGGGATATTTCAGTAAAACTCATCTTT. The chain carries TRDV1 and TRDJ1; 11 nucleotides match TRDD3. No J gene is reported in TCRdb; it was inferred here by comparing the DNA with germline. The CDR3 has 21 residues. Germline CDR1 and CDR2: TSWWSYY and QGS.

The rearrangement joins TRDV2 to TRDJ1; 10 bases are a match to TRDD3. TCRdb is silent on the J gene; assignment here came from matching the DNA to germline. J lost 2 bases, V lost 0 bases, and 8 bases had no gene match. In germline, CDR1 is GEAIGNYY, CDR2 EKD. The CDR3 covers 17 residues. This chain's CDR3 is CACDTVVLGDGTDKLIF. The CDR3 bases are TGTGCCTGTGACACCGTTGTACTGGGGGATGGGACCGATAAACTCATCTTT.

Note on this clone: The protein TCRdb lists belongs to a much larger clone and differs from this DNA's translation at residue 9, which points to a read error; the protein shown is made from the DNA. The chain uses TRDV2 and TRDJ1, with a weak D call TRDD3 (6 bases). TCRdb does not report a J gene; here it was assigned by matching the DNA to germline references. The CDR3 consists of 20 residues. Germline CDR1 GEAIGNYY, CDR2 EKD. Trimming stripped 0 bases from V and 0 bases from J, with 25 bases between. Written as DNA, the CDR3 is TGTGCCTGTGACACCCTCCAGGTGGATACTGGTGGTCAATACACCGATAAACTCATCTTT. Protein sequence: CACDTLQVDTGGQYTDKLIF.

This clone was seen a few times. A far bigger clonotype differs at one base, so this is likely a read error. Additional DNA sequences in this sample encode the identical CDR3. The V gene reported is TRDV3; the J gene is uncalled; TRDD3 is the table's D call, not checked against the DNA. There are 17 residues in the CDR3. The germline gives CDR1 TVYSNPD, CDR2 GDNSRS (reference sequence). CDR3 protein: CAFHRYWGIRPNRWLIF. Written as DNA, the CDR3 is TGTGCCTTCCACCGGTACTGGGGGATACGTCCAAATAGGTGGCTCATCTTT.

This clone turned up a few times. Relative to the germline gene, one junction end is altered; a read error may explain this. The chain carries TRDV1 and TRDJ1; 8 bases align to TRDD3. The germline gives CDR1 TSWWSYY, CDR2 QGS. The CDR3 has 21 residues. CDR3 nucleotide sequence: TGTGCTCTTGGGGAACTTGGAAAGTATAGGGATACGAAGGCCTACACCGATAAATTCATCTTT. Protein sequence: CALGELGKYRDTKAYTDKFIF.

This clone was detected many times. A far larger clone differs by one base, so this is likely a read error. The sample holds other DNA sequences that translate to the same CDR3. The chain combines TRDV2 with TRDJ1; a weak D match, TRDD3 (6 bases). TCRdb offers no J gene call, so here the DNA was matched to germline to obtain one. The V gene's germline CDR1 is GEAIGNYY and CDR2 EKD. The CDR3 is 14 amino acids. The V end lost 3 bases, the J end lost 2 bases, and 12 bases lay between the germline ends. CDR3 residues: CACDSLGTTDKLIF. As DNA, the CDR3 is TGTGCCTGTGACTCACTGGGAACTACCGATAAACTCATCTTT.

This clone was seen repeatedly, ten times or more. This sequence may be a read error, since a much larger clone differs from it by one base. This same CDR3 is encoded by further DNA sequences in the sample. J is TRDJ1 and V is TRDV1, with TRDD3 as a possible D gene (5 bases). The J gene is absent in TCRdb and was assigned here via DNA matching to germline. The CDR3 covers 16 residues. The germline CDR1 and CDR2 sequences are TSWWSYY and QGS. CDR3 region: CALGELIRGGTDKLIF. For the CDR3, the DNA is TGTGCTCTCGGGGAACTAATCCGGGGTGGCACCGATAAACTCATCTTT.

Concerning this clone itself: Translating this DNA gives a protein that differs at residue 16 from the TCRdb one, which belongs to a much larger clone; a read error is likely, and the protein shown is this translation. This chain links TRDV1 with TRDJ1; 12 bases fit TRDD3. The J gene, absent from TCRdb, was called here by matching the DNA to germline. The CDR3 contains 20 residues. Germline loops: CDR1 TSWWSYY, CDR2 QGS. The CDR3 is CALGELRPYWGIPRAEKLIF. In DNA, the CDR3 is TGTGCTCTTGGGGAACTACGTCCTTACTGGGGGATACCTCGAGCCGAGAAACTCATCTTT.

This clone is judged medium-sized (0.01 to 0.1%). The same CDR3 is also encoded by other DNA sequences in this sample. The chain joins TRDV3 to TRDJ1; 10 bases map to TRDD3. V trimming: 3 bases; J trimming: 1 base; junction bases outside the gene matches: 32. In germline, CDR1 is TVYSNPD, CDR2 GDNSRS (reference sequence). The CDR3 sequence is 23 residues long. This CDR3 is CALDIHDVRRWGILWRFTDKLIF. The CDR3 region has the DNA TGTGCCTTAGATATTCACGACGTAAGGAGGTGGGGGATACTTTGGAGGTTCACCGATAAACTCATCTTT. Using reference TRDV3 and TRDJ1 for the parts outside the CDR3, the full variable domain is CDKVTQSSPDQTVASGSEVVLLCTYDTVYSNPDLFWYRIRPDYSFQFVFYGDNSRSEGADFTQGRFSVKHILTQKAFHLVISPVRTEDSATYYCALDIHDVRRWGILWRFTDKLIFGKGTRVTVEP.

Comments on this clone: The protein that TCRdb holds for this DNA derives from a much larger clone and differs from the translated DNA at residue 12, which likely indicates a read error; the protein shown here is translated from the DNA. The rearrangement links TRDV1 to TRDJ1; D is possibly TRDD2 (9 bases). Germline CDR1 is TSWWSYY and CDR2 is QGS. This CDR3 has 22 amino acids. Trimming cost V 4 bases and J 0 bases, with 33 bases left between them. The CDR3 loop reads CALGGPAFLRNGGWRYTDKLIF. The CDR3 nucleotides read TGTGCTCTTGGGGGTCCCGCCTTCCTACGAAATGGGGGATGGAGGTACACCGATAAACTCATCTTT.

Only a few counts were recorded for this clone. This likely came from a read error, as a far larger clone is one base away. The same CDR3 is also encoded by other DNA sequences in this sample. This sequence joins TRDV3 and TRDJ1, with 12 bases aligning to TRDD3. TCRdb offers no J gene call, so here the DNA was matched to germline to obtain one. Germline V gene data show CDR1 as TVYSNPD and CDR2 as GDNSRS (reference sequence). This CDR3 has 22 amino acids. Germline trimming cut 3 bases from V and 0 bases from J; bases unmatched to any gene: 26. The CDR3 sequence is CAFQKTPLSHVLGDTHTDKLIF. CDR3 coding DNA: TGTGCCTTCCAAAAGACTCCCCTATCCCACGTACTGGGGGATACACACACCGATAAACTCATCTTT.